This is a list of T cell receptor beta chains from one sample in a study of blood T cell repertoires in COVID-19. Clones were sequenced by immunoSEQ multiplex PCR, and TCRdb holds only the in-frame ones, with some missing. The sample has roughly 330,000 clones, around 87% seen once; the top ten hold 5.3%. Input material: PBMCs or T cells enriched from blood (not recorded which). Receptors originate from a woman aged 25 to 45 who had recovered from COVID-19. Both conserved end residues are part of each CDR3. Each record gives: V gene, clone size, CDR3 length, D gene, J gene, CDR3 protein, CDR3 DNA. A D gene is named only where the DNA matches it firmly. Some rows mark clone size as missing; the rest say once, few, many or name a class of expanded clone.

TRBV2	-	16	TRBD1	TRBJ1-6	CASSGSQGVYNSPLHF	TGTGCCAGCAGTGGAAGTCAGGGGGTCTATAATTCACCCCTCCACTTT
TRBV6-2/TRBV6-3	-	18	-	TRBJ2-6	CASSYQMTSLSGANVLTF	TGTGCCAGCAGTTACCAAATGACATCCCTCTCTGGGGCCAACGTCCTGACTTTC
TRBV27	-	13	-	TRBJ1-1	CASRLTGNTEAFF	TGTGCCAGCAGGCTTACCGGGAACACTGAAGCTTTCTTT
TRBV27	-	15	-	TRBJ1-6	CASSGRPQRNSPLHF	TGTGCCAGCAGTGGTCGCCCCCAGAGGAATTCACCCCTCCACTTT
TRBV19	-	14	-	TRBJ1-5	CASSVDSFNQPQHF	TGTGCCAGTAGTGTCGACAGCTTCAATCAGCCCCAGCATTTT
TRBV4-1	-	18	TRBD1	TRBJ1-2	CASSQGMGQPPVNYGYTF	TGCGCCAGCAGCCAAGGGATGGGACAGCCCCCCGTTAACTATGGCTACACCTTC
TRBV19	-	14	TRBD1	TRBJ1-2	CASSMGQANYGYTF	TGTGCCAGTAGTATGGGACAGGCTAACTATGGCTACACCTTC
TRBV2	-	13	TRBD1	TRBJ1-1	CASEGDRNTEAFF	TGTGCCAGTGAGGGGGACAGGAACACTGAAGCTTTCTTT
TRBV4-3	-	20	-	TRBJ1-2	CASSRSPTIGVGSPDYGYTF	TGCGCCAGCAGCCGATCACCCACCATCGGGGTAGGGAGCCCCGACTATGGCTACACCTTC
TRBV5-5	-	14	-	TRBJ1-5	CASSLGQYNQPQHF	TGTGCCAGCAGCTTGGGCCAGTACAATCAGCCCCAGCATTTT
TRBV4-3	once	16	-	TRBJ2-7	CASSQDYRTLPYEQYF	TGCGCCAGCAGCCAAGATTACAGGACGCTGCCCTACGAGCAGTACTTC
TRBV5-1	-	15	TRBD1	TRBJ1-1	CASSLRGQGNTEAFF	TGCGCCAGCAGCTTGAGGGGACAGGGGAACACTGAAGCTTTCTTT
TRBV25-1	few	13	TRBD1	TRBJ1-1	CASRKGTGAEAFF	TGTGCCAGCAGGAAGGGGACAGGGGCTGAAGCTTTCTTT
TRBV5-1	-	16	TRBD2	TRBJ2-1	CASSLLAGDSYNEQFF	TGCGCCAGCAGCTTACTAGCGGGGGACTCCTACAATGAGCAGTTCTTC
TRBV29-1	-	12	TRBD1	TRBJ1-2	CSGQGESYGYTF	TGCAGCGGACAGGGGGAAAGCTATGGCTACACCTTC
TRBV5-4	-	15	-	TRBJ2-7	CASSMTGKSSYEQYF	TGTGCCAGCAGCATGACAGGCAAGAGCTCCTACGAGCAGTACTTC
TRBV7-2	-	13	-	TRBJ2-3	CASSLYRADTQYF	TGTGCCAGCAGCCTGTACAGGGCAGATACGCAGTATTTT
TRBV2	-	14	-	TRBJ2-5	CASSKLTSQETQYF	TGTGCCAGCAGTAAACTGACAAGCCAAGAGACCCAGTACTTC
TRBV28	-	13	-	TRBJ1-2	CASTYQSGNGYTF	TGTGCCAGCACCTACCAGTCGGGGAATGGCTACACCTTC
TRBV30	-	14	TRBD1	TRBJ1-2	CAWSKDRGSYGYTF	TGTGCCTGGAGTAAGGACAGGGGTTCCTATGGCTACACCTTC
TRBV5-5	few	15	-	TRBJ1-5	CASSSESGSNQPQHF	TGTGCCAGCAGCTCGGAGTCGGGAAGCAATCAGCCCCAGCATTTT
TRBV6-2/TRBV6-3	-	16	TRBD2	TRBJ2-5	CASSYHTGTSRETQYF	TGTGCCAGCAGTTACCATACCGGGACTAGTCGGGAGACCCAGTACTTC
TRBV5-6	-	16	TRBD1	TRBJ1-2	CASSPGQGYGNYGYTF	TGTGCCAGCAGCCCGGGACAGGGGTATGGTAACTATGGCTACACCTTC
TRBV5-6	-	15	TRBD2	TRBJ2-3	CASSFSGGAGDTQYF	TGTGCCAGCAGCTTTAGCGGGGGGGCCGGAGATACGCAGTATTTT
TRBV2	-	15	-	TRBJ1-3	CASRPEGRTGNTIYF	TGTGCCAGCAGACCCGAGGGGAGGACTGGAAACACCATATATTTT
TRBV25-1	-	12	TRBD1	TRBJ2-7	CASSGQGVEQYF	TGTGCCAGCAGTGGACAGGGGGTCGAGCAGTACTTC
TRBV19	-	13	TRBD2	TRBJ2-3	CASSISGGATQYF	TGTGCCAGTAGTATTTCGGGGGGGGCCACGCAGTATTTT
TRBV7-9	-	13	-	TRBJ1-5	CASSLGGWQPQHF	TGTGCCAGCAGCTTAGGAGGGTGGCAGCCCCAGCATTTT
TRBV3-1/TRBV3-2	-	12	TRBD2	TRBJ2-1	CASSPGGTEQFF	TGTGCCAGCAGCCCCGGGGGGACCGAGCAGTTCTTC
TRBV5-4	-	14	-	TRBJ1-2	CASTHSGGRDGYTF	TGTGCCAGCACCCACTCGGGGGGGCGAGACGGCTACACCTTC
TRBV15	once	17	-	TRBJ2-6	CATSRDVVGSGANVLTF	TGTGCCACCAGCAGAGATGTGGTCGGCTCTGGGGCCAACGTCCTGACTTTC
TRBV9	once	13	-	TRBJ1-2	CASKKQGPYGYTF	TGTGCCAGTAAGAAGCAGGGTCCCTATGGCTACACCTTC
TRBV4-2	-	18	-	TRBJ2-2	CASSQERSGGVVTGELFF	TGTGCCAGCAGCCAAGAGCGAAGCGGCGGGGTGGTCACCGGGGAGCTGTTTTTT
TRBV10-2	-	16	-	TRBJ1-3	CASSGSTAPSGNTIYF	TGCGCCAGCAGTGGATCGACTGCGCCCTCTGGAAACACCATATATTTT
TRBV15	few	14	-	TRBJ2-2	CATSYPGDTGELFF	TGTGCCACCAGCTATCCGGGGGACACCGGGGAGCTGTTTTTT
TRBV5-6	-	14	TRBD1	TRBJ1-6	CASSSGQNNSPLHF	TGTGCCAGCAGCTCGGGACAGAATAATTCACCCCTCCACTTT
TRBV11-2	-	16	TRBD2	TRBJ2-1	CASSGRLAGGPNEQFF	TGTGCCAGCAGCGGTCGACTAGCGGGGGGGCCAAATGAGCAGTTCTTC
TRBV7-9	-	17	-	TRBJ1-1	CASSPTTIVPANTEAFF	TGTGCCAGCAGCCCCACTACAATTGTCCCCGCGAACACTGAAGCTTTCTTT
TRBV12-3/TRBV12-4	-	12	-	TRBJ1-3	CASSFSRTEPIF	TGTGCCAGCAGCTTTTCCAGGACTGAACCCATTTTT
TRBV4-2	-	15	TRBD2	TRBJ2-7	CASSPIAGASYEQYF	TGTGCCAGCAGCCCCATAGCGGGGGCCTCCTACGAGCAGTACTTC
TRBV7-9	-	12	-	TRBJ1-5	CASSPPNQPQHF	TGTGCCAGCAGCCCCCCGAATCAGCCCCAGCATTTT
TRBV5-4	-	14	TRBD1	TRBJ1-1	CASSSTGSDREAFF	TGTGCCAGCAGCTCGACAGGGTCGGACCGTGAAGCTTTCTTT
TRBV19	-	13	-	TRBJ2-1	CASSTGQNNEQFF	TGTGCCAGTAGTACCGGACAGAACAATGAGCAGTTCTTC
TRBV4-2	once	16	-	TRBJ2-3	CASSQDDGGGTDTQYF	TGTGCCAGCAGCCAAGATGATGGGGGCGGCACAGATACGCAGTATTTT
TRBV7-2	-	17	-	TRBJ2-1	CASSLEEVSRLYDEQFF	TGTGCCAGCAGCTTAGAAGAGGTCAGTAGACTCTATGATGAGCAGTTCTTC
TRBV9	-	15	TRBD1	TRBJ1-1	CASRRQGTMNTEAFF	TGTGCCAGCAGACGACAGGGAACCATGAACACTGAAGCTTTCTTT
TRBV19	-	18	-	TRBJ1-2	CASSIGPIRSYSNYGYTF	TGTGCCAGTAGTATAGGCCCGATTCGGTCCTATTCTAACTATGGCTACACCTTC
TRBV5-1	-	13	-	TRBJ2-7	CASSFGISYEQYF	TGCGCCAGCAGCTTTGGCATCTCCTACGAGCAGTACTTC